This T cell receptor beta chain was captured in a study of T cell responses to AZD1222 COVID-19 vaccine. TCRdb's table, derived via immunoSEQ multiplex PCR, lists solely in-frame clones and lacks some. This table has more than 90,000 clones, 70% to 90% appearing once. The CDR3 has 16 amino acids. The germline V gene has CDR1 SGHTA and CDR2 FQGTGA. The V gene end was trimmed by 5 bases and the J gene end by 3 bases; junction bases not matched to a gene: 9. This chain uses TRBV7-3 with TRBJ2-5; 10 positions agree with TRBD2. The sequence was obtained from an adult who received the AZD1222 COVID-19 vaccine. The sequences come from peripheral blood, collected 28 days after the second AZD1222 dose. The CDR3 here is CASSRVVLAGEETQYF. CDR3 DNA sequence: TGTGCCAGCAGCAGAGTTGTCCTAGCGGGAGAAGAGACCCAGTACTTC.